Listed below are T cell receptor beta chains from one sample, sequenced in a study of blood T cell repertoires in COVID-19. TCRdb's table, derived via immunoSEQ multiplex PCR, lists solely in-frame clones and lacks some. The data hold just over 300,000 clones, with about 90% observed a single time. The sample taken for sequencing was peripheral blood. These receptors were collected from a man aged 18 to 30 with active or convalescent COVID-19. Both conserved end residues are part of each CDR3. The D gene is left open where the match is weak. Only some rows state a clone size, as once, few, many or a class for expanded clones.

once	TRBV7-2	TRBJ1-6	TRBD1	CASSPGTEHNSPLHF	TGTGCCAGCAGCCCCGGGACAGAACATAATTCACCCCTCCACTTT
NA	TRBV11-3	TRBJ2-1	TRBD1	CASSHGQGRNNEQFF	TGTGCCAGCAGCCATGGACAGGGGAGGAACAATGAGCAGTTCTTC
few	TRBV23-1	TRBJ2-7	TRBD1	CASSHPGQPSSYEQYF	TGCGCCAGCAGTCACCCGGGACAGCCGAGCTCCTACGAGCAGTACTTC
once	TRBV27	TRBJ2-7	TRBD2	CASSHRSKTSVFHEQYF	TGTGCCAGCAGTCACCGCTCTAAAACTAGCGTTTTTCACGAGCAGTACTTC
NA	TRBV6-6	TRBJ2-1	NA	CASSYGSLDEQFF	TGTGCCAGCAGTTACGGTAGTCTCGATGAGCAGTTCTTC
NA	TRBV4-3	TRBJ1-6	TRBD1	CASSQDPRGAYNSPLHF	TGCGCCAGCAGCCAAGATCCCAGGGGGGCCTATAATTCACCCCTCCACTTT
NA	TRBV9	TRBJ2-3	NA	CASSVAQGGPDTQYF	TGTGCCAGCAGCGTAGCTCAGGGGGGTCCAGATACGCAGTATTTT
NA	TRBV9	TRBJ2-7	TRBD2	CASSVASGTHYEQYF	TGTGCCAGCAGCGTGGCTAGCGGGACCCACTACGAGCAGTACTTC
NA	TRBV6-5	TRBJ1-4	NA	CASIINRLGGEKLFF	TGTGCCAGCATTATAAATAGGTTGGGGGGGGAAAAACTGTTTTTT
few	TRBV19	TRBJ2-7	NA	CASSIASPYEQYF	TGTGCCAGTAGTATAGCGAGCCCCTACGAGCAGTACTTC
few	TRBV19	TRBJ1-5	NA	CASSIGSFNQPQHF	TGTGCCAGTAGTATCGGTTCATTCAATCAGCCCCAGCATTTT
NA	TRBV6-1	TRBJ1-5	NA	CASSEPGELSRNQPQHF	TGTGCCAGCAGTGAACCGGGGGAGTTATCTAGGAATCAGCCCCAGCATTTT
NA	TRBV2	TRBJ1-4	TRBD1	CASSVRDRVVKLFF	TGTGCCAGCAGTGTTCGGGACAGGGTTGTAAAACTGTTTTTT
NA	TRBV28	TRBJ2-1	NA	CASRGRLVVGEQFF	TGTGCCAGCAGGGGCAGACTAGTCGTAGGGGAGCAGTTCTTC
NA	TRBV2	TRBJ2-7	NA	CASRGEGAYEQYF	TGTGCCAGCAGGGGCGAGGGAGCCTACGAGCAGTACTTC
NA	TRBV13	TRBJ2-7	NA	CASSLAGAGGDEQYF	TGTGCCAGCAGCTTAGCGGGAGCAGGAGGAGACGAGCAGTACTTC
NA	TRBV9	TRBJ2-3	TRBD2	CASSVTSGVITDTQYF	TGTGCCAGCAGCGTAACGAGCGGGGTAATCACAGATACGCAGTATTTT
NA	TRBV5-1	TRBJ2-1	TRBD2	CASSPGLVVYNEQFF	TGCGCCAGCAGCCCGGGACTAGTAGTTTACAATGAGCAGTTCTTC
once	TRBV9	TRBJ2-7	NA	CASSVGSSYEQYF	TGTGCCAGCAGCGTAGGGAGCTCCTACGAGCAGTACTTC
NA	TRBV6-5	TRBJ2-1	NA	CASSYSVQFEQFF	TGTGCCAGCAGTTACTCGGTGCAGTTTGAGCAGTTCTTC
NA	TRBV6-2/TRBV6-3	TRBJ1-2	NA	CASSLSRVYGYTF	TGTGCCAGCAGTCTTTCCAGGGTCTATGGCTACACCTTC
NA	TRBV19	TRBJ2-3	NA	CASSDRPSLDTQYF	TGTGCCAGTAGCGACAGGCCTTCCTTAGATACGCAGTATTTT